This record concerns one TCR beta chain sequence. These data are taken from a study of T cell responses to AZD1222 COVID-19 vaccine. Measured with immunoSEQ multiplex PCR; TCRdb has only the in-frame clones, and not every one. The repertoire holds some 120,000 clones, around 87% seen once, with approximately 1.1% in the top ten. This CDR3 is built from 16 residues. Germline CDR1 reads SGHVS; CDR2 reads FNYEAQ. V lost 5 bases, J lost 4 bases, and 6 bases stayed unmatched. This sample comprised peripheral blood, obtained on day 0 of AZD1222 vaccination. The receptor comes from an adult in good health. J is TRBJ2-3 and V is TRBV7-6, with 13 bases lining up with TRBD2. The CDR3 is CASSQTSGGPADTQYF. The CDR3 DNA follows: TGTGCCAGCAGCCAGACTAGCGGGGGGCCAGCAGATACGCAGTATTTT.